The entry below gives a single T cell receptor (beta chain) sequence along with its context. Here immunoSEQ multiplex PCR was the method, and the copy in TCRdb shows in-frame clones only, minus some. The table includes approximately 2,000,000 clones, approximately 90% detected once. The data were taken from a study of shared clonotypes between healthy human individuals. The sequence derives from a man between 18 and 29 years old in good health. Some clones in this sample may be carry-over from other donors' samples. The specimen sequenced was naive CD4+ T cells from PBMCs. The subset: CD45RA+ positively selected.

The CDR3, as DNA: TGCGCCAGCAGCTTGTTTTCGGGTAATCAGCCCCAGCATTTT. Translation: CASSLFSGNQPQHF. This chain uses TRBV5-1 with TRBJ1-5, with D hard to call. Germline CDR1 SGHRS, CDR2 YFSETQ. The CDR3 totals 14 residues. Trimming took 1 base from V and 4 from J, leaving 9 bases between them.